Presented here are 24 T cell receptor beta chains from one specimen sequenced in a study of OX40 agonist ivuxolimab in advanced cancers. This table comes from immunoSEQ multiplex PCR, and its TCRdb copy is limited to in-frame clones, with some not included. The sample has about 61,000 clones, roughly 84% seen once; the top ten hold approximately 0.49%. Sample: CD4+ or CD8+ T cells sorted from blood, taken in a trial of the OX40 agonist ivuxolimab. The receptors originated from an adult with an advanced solid tumor such as melanoma, head and neck, liver or kidney cancer.

The chain uses TRBV9 and TRBJ2-1, with 11 nucleotides matching TRBD2. Per germline, CDR1 SGDLS and CDR2 YYNGEE. With V trimmed by 4 bases and J by 7 bases, 7 bases remained unmatched. The CDR3 is 15 residues long. In DNA form, the CDR3 reads TGTGCCAGCAGCTCAGGACTAGCGGGCGGGAATGAGCAGTTCTTC. Residues: CASSSGLAGGNEQFF. The entire variable domain, with the rest obtained from reference TRBV9 and TRBJ2-1, is as follows: DSGVTQTPKHLITATGQRVTLRCSPRSGDLSVYWYQQSLDQGLQFLIQYYNGEERAKGNILERFSAQQFPDLHSELNLSSLELGDSALYFCASSSGLAGGNEQFFGPGTRLTVL.

This sequence joins TRBV18 and TRBJ2-5; D is perhaps TRBD1 or TRBD2 (6 bases each). The V end was cut by 2 bases, the J end by 1 base, with 14 bases between. The CDR3 covers 16 residues. Looked up from germline, CDR1 is KGHSH and CDR2 is LQKENI. DNA of the CDR3: TGTGCCAGCTCACCAGGGGGCGGGGCAACCCAAGAGACCCAGTACTTC. Its translation is CASSPGGGATQETQYF.

The rearrangement links TRBV27 to TRBJ1-5; D is ambiguous. The CDR3 is made up of 14 amino acids. Trimming stripped 4 bases from V and 3 bases from J, with 10 bases between. Germline V gene sequence: CDR1 MNHEY, CDR2 SMNVEV (reference sequence). The CDR3 spells CASSYDRYNQPQHF. The CDR3 DNA follows: TGTGCCAGCAGTTATGATAGATACAATCAGCCCCAGCATTTT.

This clone was detected only a few times. This chain joins TRBV5-1 and TRBJ1-1, with 8 bases identical to TRBD1. The CDR3 totals 16 residues. V shed 1 base, J shed 1 base, and the junction held 6 bases outside the gene matches. From germline, CDR1 is SGHRS and CDR2 YFSETQ. CDR3 nucleotide sequence: TGCGCCAGCAGCTTGCCGACAGGGGTGGGGAACACTGAAGCTTTCTTT. Protein product: CASSLPTGVGNTEAFF.

The gene calls are TRBV6-5 and TRBJ2-7; tentatively, D is TRBD1 (5 bases). V was clipped by 5 bases and J by 0 bases, with 11 bases between them. Germline loops: CDR1 MNHEY, CDR2 SVGAGI. The CDR3 spans 14 residues. CDR3: CASSRQYNSYEQYF. Here the CDR3 DNA reads TGTGCCAGCAGTCGACAGTATAACTCCTACGAGCAGTACTTC.

This clone was counted a single time. The rearrangement links TRBV2 to TRBJ2-5; TRBD2 agrees at 8 bases. The V gene's germline CDR1 is SNHLY and CDR2 FYNNEI. The CDR3 runs 15 residues. With V trimmed by 2 bases and J by 1 base, 3 bases remained unmatched. The CDR3 reads CASSELAGLQETQYF. The DNA for the CDR3 is TGTGCCAGCAGTGAACTAGCGGGTCTCCAAGAGACCCAGTACTTC.

The chain employs TRBV2 and TRBJ1-1; D possibly corresponds to TRBD1 (5 bases). Germline loops: CDR1 SNHLY, CDR2 FYNNEI. The CDR3 spans 16 residues. Trimming shortened V by 2 bases and J by 1 base, and 14 bases separated the two germline ends. The CDR3 DNA is TGTGCCAGCAGTGAATTGGGCGGGGCGACGAACACTGAAGCTTTCTTT. Its translation is CASSELGGATNTEAFF.

The chain employs TRBV29-1 and TRBJ1-5, with a tentative D call TRBD1 (6 bases). The germline V gene has CDR1 SQVTM and CDR2 ANQGSEA. V shed 5 bases and J shed 4 bases, with 15 bases lying between them. This CDR3 comprises 14 residues. The CDR3 nucleotides are TGCAGCGTTTCCCCAGGGGCTGGGAATCAGCCCCAGCATTTT. It translates to CSVSPGAGNQPQHF. The full variable domain, its missing parts supplied by reference TRBV29-1 and TRBJ1-5, is SAVISQKPSRDICQRGTSLTIQCQVDSQVTMMFWYRQQPGQSLTLIATANQGSEATYESGFVIDKFPISRPNLTFSTLTVSNMSPEDSSIYLCSVSPGAGNQPQHFGDGTRLSIL.

The rearrangement uses TRBV4-1 and TRBJ2-3, with 10 bases fitting TRBD2. CDR1 MGHRA and CDR2 YSYEKL come from the germline V gene. This CDR3 has 17 residues. Trimming at V came to 6 bases and at J to 3 bases, leaving 12 bases not matched to a gene. DNA for the CDR3: TGCGCCAGCAGGTCCAGCGGGAGGGCCAGGGGAACAGATACGCAGTATTTT. Translated, it gives CASRSSGRARGTDTQYF.

This chain joins TRBV28 and TRBJ1-2; D perhaps matches TRBD1 (5 bases). Between the trimmed V and J ends, which lost 6 bases and 6 bases, there was a span of 17 bases. In germline, CDR1 is MDHEN, CDR2 SYDVKM. CDR3 length: 14 amino acids. The CDR3 region is CASRGRVLRDGYTF. As DNA, the CDR3 is TGTGCCAGCAGGGGCAGGGTACTGCGCGATGGCTACACCTTC.

The chain recombines TRBV10-2 with TRBJ2-1; TRBD2 matches at 11 bases. CDR3 length: 15 amino acids. J gave up 4 bases and V 6 bases, and 5 bases lay outside the gene matches. CDR1 is WSHSY, CDR2 SAAADI, per germline. The DNA of the CDR3 is TGCGCCAGCAGCCCAGGGACTAGCGGATACAATGAGCAGTTCTTC. It codes for CASSPGTSGYNEQFF.

V usage is TRBV6-5 and J usage is TRBJ2-7; D may correspond to TRBD1 or TRBD2 (5 bases each). This CDR3 has 14 residues. Germline V gene data show CDR1 as MNHEY and CDR2 as SVGAGI. The V end was cut by 5 bases, the J end by 6 bases, with 17 bases between. CDR3 amino acids: CASSEFGGDLEQYF. The DNA for the CDR3 is TGTGCCAGCAGTGAATTTGGGGGAGATCTCGAGCAGTACTTC.

The chain has TRBV5-1 and TRBJ2-2; D unresolved. The V end lost 1 base, the J end lost 2 bases, and 6 bases lay between the germline ends. The CDR3 totals 14 residues. Germline V gives CDR1 SGHRS, CDR2 YFSETQ. The CDR3: CASSLIPNTGELFF. The CDR3 nucleotides read TGCGCCAGCAGCTTGATACCCAACACCGGGGAGCTGTTTTTT.

The chain carries TRBV6-6 and TRBJ2-7, with 9 nucleotides matching TRBD2. This CDR3 comprises 15 residues. CDR1 MNHNY and CDR2 SVGAGI come from the germline V gene (reference sequence). Unmatched junction bases numbered 9, after V lost 2 bases and J lost 7 bases. CDR3 sequence (DNA): TGTGCCAGCAGTTACAGCCGCGGGAGGGCCCGGGAGCAGTACTTC. Protein sequence: CASSYSRGRAREQYF.

The CDR3 DNA is TGTGCCAGCAGCCAGCGGGGGGGCGATACGCAGTATTTT. As protein: CASSQRGGDTQYF. The chain is built from TRBV7-2 and TRBJ2-3, with 10 bases identical to TRBD2. J gave up 6 bases and V 5 bases, and 2 bases lay outside the gene matches. Germline loops: CDR1 SGHTA, CDR2 FQGNSA. The CDR3 consists of 13 residues.

This chain links TRBV7-2 with TRBJ1-1; TRBD1 is a possible D gene (5 bases). In germline, CDR1 is SGHTA, CDR2 FQGNSA. Trimming removed 5 bases at V and 5 bases at J, with 12 bases between. The CDR3 runs to 13 residues. The CDR3 sequence: CASSTPGQTEAFF. Written as DNA, the CDR3 is TGTGCCAGCAGCACACCAGGACAAACTGAAGCTTTCTTT. Looking up the rest from reference TRBV7-2 and TRBJ1-1 gives the full variable domain: GAGVSQSPSNKVTEKGKDVELRCDPISGHTALYWYRQSLGQGLEFLIYFQGNSAPDKSGLPSDRFSAERTGGSVSTLTIQRTQQEDSAVYLCASSTPGQTEAFFGQGTRLTVV.

This clone has just one count. The chain links TRBV10-1 to TRBJ2-3; the match to TRBD2 covers 13 bases. This CDR3 is built from 17 residues. V was pared by 3 bases and J by 4 bases, with 7 bases of the junction left unmatched. The germline CDR1 and CDR2 sequences are WNHNN and SYGVQD (reference sequence). CDR3 residues: CASSDPGLAGSPDTQYF. In DNA, the CDR3 is TGCGCCAGCAGTGACCCGGGACTAGCGGGGAGCCCAGATACGCAGTATTTT.

The V gene is TRBV4-2, the J gene TRBJ1-1; no reliable D call. CDR1 LGHNA and CDR2 YNFKEQ come from the germline V gene. Trimming shortened V by 1 base and J by 0 bases, and 0 bases separated the two germline ends. The CDR3 sequence is 12 residues long. The CDR3 nucleotides read TGTGCCAGCAGCCAAGTGAACACTGAAGCTTTCTTT. It translates to CASSQVNTEAFF.

This clone was recorded only once. The V call is TRBV27, the J call TRBJ1-1; weak D call: TRBD1 (6 bases). The germline CDR1 and CDR2 sequences are MNHEY and SMNVEV (reference sequence). V shed 4 bases and J shed 7 bases, with 19 bases lying between them. CDR3 size: 15 residues. The CDR3 DNA reads TGTGCCAGCAGTTCGTGGCACAGGGTCGGCGGTGAAGCTTTCTTT. Translation gives CASSSWHRVGGEAFF.

In its sample, this clone was seen a few times. CDR3 residues: CSVSWGRTEAFF. For the CDR3, the DNA is TGCAGCGTTTCCTGGGGGCGCACTGAAGCTTTCTTT. The chain is built from TRBV29-1 and TRBJ1-1; TRBD1 is a possible D gene (6 bases). Germline values: CDR1 SQVTM, CDR2 ANQGSEA. The CDR3 loop spans 12 amino acids. Trimming shortened V by 5 bases and J by 4 bases, and 11 bases separated the two germline ends.

This chain connects TRBV19 to TRBJ2-7, with 9 bases fitting TRBD1. Germline-derived CDR1 and CDR2 are LNHDA and SQIVND (reference sequence). The CDR3 extends over 13 amino acids. The V segment lost 7 bases and the J segment 7 bases; nucleotides outside the gene matches: 8. The CDR3 protein is CASTGQGRYEQYF. CDR3 in DNA: TGTGCCAGTACCGGACAGGGGAGGTATGAGCAGTACTTC.

CDR3 sequence reads: CASSVQGTDNQPQHF. The CDR3, as DNA: TGTGCCAGCAGTGTCCAGGGGACGGACAATCAGCCCCAGCATTTT. The V gene is TRBV2, the J gene TRBJ1-5, with D possibly TRBD1 on 6 matching bases. Trimming took 4 bases from V and 3 from J, leaving 13 bases between them. Per the germline V gene, CDR1 is SNHLY and CDR2 is FYNNEI. This CDR3 region has 15 residues. Based on the CDR3 plus reference TRBV2 and TRBJ1-5, the full variable domain is EPEVTQTPSHQVTQMGQEVILRCVPISNHLYFYWYRQILGQKVEFLVSFYNNEISEKSEIFDDQFSVERPDGSNFTLKIRSTKLEDSAMYFCASSVQGTDNQPQHFGDGTRLSIL.

This clone came up once. The chain employs TRBV4-3 and TRBJ1-1; D not certain. V was cut by 0 bases and J by 3 bases, with 11 bases left in between. There are 15 residues in the CDR3. Germline values: CDR1 LGHNA, CDR2 YSLEER. The CDR3 DNA reads TGCGCCAGCAGCCAAGAAGTGACCGGAGACACTGAAGCTTTCTTT. This gives the protein CASSQEVTGDTEAFF.

This chain links TRBV6-8 with TRBJ2-3; TRBD1 or TRBD2 may be the D gene (5 bases each). CDR3 size: 16 residues. The germline V gene encodes CDR1 MNHGY and CDR2 SAAAGT. Trimming shortened V by 4 bases and J by 2 bases, and 16 bases separated the two germline ends. The CDR3, as DNA: TGTGCCAGCAGTTGGGTTCTGTCGGGGCTCACAGATACGCAGTATTTT. As protein: CASSWVLSGLTDTQYF.